What follows are 4 T cell receptor beta chains derived from one specimen sequenced in a study of regulatory T cells in long-lasting Graves disease. Time point defined: newly diagnosed GD, antithyroid drugs for less than 3 months. Preparation of the TCR library used RNA extracted from PBMCs. For TCR beta, libraries came from iRepertoire HTBI primers and Arm-PCR of CDR3 regions. TCRdb itself ran the multiplex PCR reads through MiXCR, one entry per CDR3 protein. This table holds hundreds of thousands of distinct CDR3 sequences, about 12% found once. These sequences were also reported in another study, on T cells in Graves' hyperthyroidism and ophthalmopathy.

Source: peripheral blood mononuclear cells (PBMCs), taken at new diagnosis, from a patient treated with antithyroid drugs. The origin of the receptors is a woman aged 30 to 39 with Graves disease.

In this sample, this clonotype turned up a few times. The chain combines TRBV5-1 with TRBJ2-1; D might be TRBD1 (6 bases). Germline V gives CDR1 SGHRS, CDR2 YFSETQ. The CDR3 runs 13 residues. Between the trimmed V and J ends, which lost 9 bases and 4 bases, there was a span of 14 bases. The CDR3: CATRGEGYNEQFF. The CDR3 nucleotides are TGCGCCACCAGGGGAGAGGGGTACAATGAGCAGTTCTTC.

Many counts were recorded for this clonotype. The gene calls are TRBV2 and TRBJ1-1; 9 bases match TRBD1. The V and J ends lost 6 bases and 4 bases, in that order; junction bases with no gene match: 0. CDR3 length: 12 residues. Per germline, CDR1 SNHLY and CDR2 FYNNEI. DNA of the CDR3: TGTGCCAGCAGGGACAGGGGCACTGAAGCTTTCTTT. Protein: CASRDRGTEAFF.

The chain has TRBV10-3 and TRBJ2-1; TRBD2 might be the D (6 bases). CDR1 is ENHRY and CDR2 is SYGVKD in the germline V gene. The V end was cut by 6 bases, the J end by 7 bases, with 13 bases between. CDR3 length: 13 amino acids. As DNA, the CDR3 is TGTGCCATCAGCCAAGACGGAGGGAATGAGCAGTTCTTC. Amino acid sequence: CAISQDGGNEQFF.

This clonotype was observed many times. This chain connects TRBV4-3 to TRBJ2-3; either TRBD1 or TRBD2 may fit D (5 bases each). Germline V lookup: CDR1 LGHNA, CDR2 YSLEER. V was cut by 0 bases and J by 0 bases, with 10 bases left in between. The CDR3 loop spans 16 amino acids. The CDR3 reads CASSQDPGLSTDTQYF. The CDR3 region has the DNA TGCGCCAGCAGCCAAGACCCGGGGCTAAGCACAGATACGCAGTATTTT.